The clone carrying this T cell receptor (beta chain) was counted between two and nine times. Antigen unknown. CDR3 length: 19 amino acids. The data belong to a study of beta chain features in type 1 diabetes. It was via CD45RO/CCR7/CD25/CD127/CD95/CD27 that CD4+ naive, central memory, regulatory and stem cell-like memory cells were sorted. Notes on the study in general: A definitive answer on HLA type influencing TCRB rearrangement was not reached here. Type 1 diabetes patients showed fewer insertions and more deletions at VDJ junctions.

TCRB transcripts that were expressed got sequenced, as all of the isolated RNA had been reverse transcribed. Repertoires were generated with immunoSEQ multiplex PCR, while TCRdb's copy carries only in-frame clones and drops some. This table has 400,000 to 500,000 clones, about 14% appearing once. Sequencing was carried out using naive CD4+ T cells from blood. The sequence derives from a man between 25 and 39 years old in good health. The J gene is TRBJ2-1, the V gene TRBV21-1; the table's D call TRBD2 went unverified against the DNA. TRBV21-1 is classified as a pseudogene. DNA of the CDR3: TGTGCCAGCAGTATCCCGGGACTAGCGGTGGCTCTTAACTACAATGAGCAGTTCTTC. Translated: CASSIPGLAVALNYNEQFF.